This entry describes one T cell receptor beta chain. As yet, its antigen is unknown. This entry comes from a study of T cells expressing NK-cell markers. Study observations and caveats: Over 5 donors carried dominant NKG2C+ clonotypes that made up roughly 1.0-7.0% of their CD8+ T cells.

This CDR3 has 16 residues. From germline, CDR1 is MGHRA and CDR2 YSYEKL. TCRdb re-called the 5' RACE reads, yielding one record per CDR3 amino acid sequence without DNA. The repertoire table contains some 140,000 distinct CDR3 sequences. Sequencing was carried out using blood T cells: a sorted CD56 or NKG2C T cell subset, CD4+ or CD8+ T cells, or bulk PBMC T cells (not recorded which). The sequence derives from a woman aged 50 to 65 in good health. The chain couples TRBV4-1 to TRBJ2-1; TCRdb outputs TRBD1, but without DNA this stays unchecked. CDR3 protein: CASSHSYGTDYNEQFF.